This T cell receptor (beta chain) appears in the sequencing data of a study of cytomegalovirus exposure and HLA in healthy donors (dated by TCRdb to about 2017). Broadly, across the study: According to an earlier analysis of a few hundred of the donors, about 179 million T cells yielded approximately 120 million unique TCR beta sequences and about 280 Gb of sequence data. Around 320 gigabases of sequencing data and around 87 million unique TCR sequences were included in an early release covering roughly 700 HLA-typed donors. The genetic ancestry cluster associated with self-reported Caucasian donors included approximately 85% of the roughly 390 genotyped donors. The study aimed to test whether cataloging public T cell receptors could reveal signatures of past pathogen exposure. The study profiled the T cell repertoires of fewer than 850 subjects by immunosequencing and related them to cytomegalovirus serostatus. Besides the first cohort of roughly 640 subjects, a separate validation cohort made up of over 100 different subjects was used. The study combined high-throughput TCR immunosequencing, statistical association of individual TCRs with disease status, and machine learning to predict cytomegalovirus infection status. In a later analysis, previously published TCR beta repertoires from 550 to 750 donors were re-analyzed and high-resolution HLA genotyping was added so that TCR occurrence patterns could be studied. In the later analysis, no new phenotypic data were used to find candidate immune exposures; instead, reliance was placed on TCR beta sequences and their occurrence across donors. In an earlier analysis of roughly 540 of the donors, high-throughput TCR beta sequencing was used to judge whether each TCR beta V gene segment behaved as functional or pseudogenic. Donor age, sex, ethnicity and CMV serostatus were collected together with the repertoire data. In a later genetic analysis, genome-wide SNP genotypes for 398 of the 666 donors were used, and that subset was treated as a discovery cohort. Every discovery cohort repertoire had been produced on one sequencing platform. HLA typing included class I and class II loci at four-digit resolution. Typing coverage varied by locus: roughly 629-630 donors for A, B, C, DRB1 and DQB1; 522 for DQA1; over 600 for DPA1; approximately 490 for DPB1. A handful of DR-DQ haplotypes were handled as single units for association and clustering because linkage in the cohort was strong. Among several hundred genotyped donors of the cohort, an average of roughly 230,000 unique TCR beta nucleotide sequences was sequenced per donor, of which about 19% were non-productive. What the research found in general, with its limitations: According to a later analysis, TCR association rates differed among HLA loci, with DRB1 alleles showing the most associated TCRs and HLA-C alleles showing the fewest. The classifier was reported to diagnose cytomegalovirus status with high specificity and sensitivity in both the original cohort and the validation cohort. Across donors, most TCR sequences were observed very rarely, whereas some public TCRs were present in many individuals. Compared with equally common non-associated chains, HLA-associated TCR beta chains in a later analysis were more clonally expanded and had lower generation probabilities. Sequencing depth was assumed to be roughly uniform across donors in the presence/absence analyses, though that assumption may not hold. A further reported finding was that TCR beta sequences accurately predicted the HLA-A and HLA-B alleles for most subjects in the first cohort. In this cohort, only TCR beta chains were sequenced, and detectable features were limited by the absence of alpha or paired-chain data. A few of the identified cytomegalovirus-associated TCR beta chains were confirmed in vitro to be specific for cytomegalovirus antigens. The authors suggested that the approach could potentially be extended to other disease states and immunological phenotypes. According to a later analysis, most CMV-associated TCR beta chains appeared to be HLA-restricted, and the HLA associations seemed to be driven largely by CMV exposure. Strong co-occurrence of HLA alleles, especially DR and DQ, made assigning TCR associations to individual alleles difficult. For the cohort, immune exposure information was limited to CMV serostatus. Broadly in line with IMGT annotations, most TCR beta V segments showed up in productive rearrangements about 87% or about 30% of the time in an earlier analysis of roughly 590 of the donors. Some IMGT-functional V segments, including TRBV6-2 and TRBV6-3, could not be distinguished by the 87-base-pair reads and were therefore excluded. The sequencing pipeline was judged likely to have produced a cluster of highly shared sequence variants as a technical artifact. Because counts were too low, roughly 16 rarely observed V segments, including chromosome 9 orphons, were excluded from the earlier analysis of 587 of the donors. Because some donors lacked HLA typing at each locus, the association tests relied only on the typed subset. Specific HLA alleles were associated with around 18,000 TCR beta sequences at a false discovery rate of 0.05 in a later analysis. A later genetic analysis reported fewer N-insertions in productive TCRs among donors in an Asian-associated ancestry cluster than the roughly 720-donor mean. Linkage disequilibrium might explain the correlated functional status among segregating V segments, but an unknown experimental factor could not be ruled out. An association between a missense DCLRE1C variant and V-gene and J-gene trimming of TCR beta chains was found in a later genetic analysis and replicated in an independent cohort. In a later analysis, several top co-occurrence clusters were reported to appear linked to parvovirus B19, influenza, CMV and Epstein-Barr virus. In the study, some 180 TCR beta chains were listed as associated with cytomegalovirus.

With respect to this clone: Its antigen has not been determined.

Library construction relied on the immunoSEQ multiplex PCR assay. For the multiplex PCR, a mixture combining 60 forward primers for TCR Vbeta segments and 13 reverse primers for TCR Jbeta segments was used. The CDR3 region of rearranged TCR beta genes was amplified from genomic DNA with a multiplex PCR assay. On the Illumina HiSeq System, the amplified TCR beta libraries were sequenced as 87-base-pair reads. In the original analysis: Across the 700 or so repertoires, a later analysis counted tens of millions of unique TCR beta chains, approximately 10 million of which were shared by at least two donors. To remove PCR and sequencing errors, raw reads were error-corrected and collapsed into unique sequences using a nearest-neighbor algorithm that merged closely related sequences. V, D and J gene segments were assigned by aligning CDR3 sequences to IMGT reference sequences. Each retained sequence needed at least a six-nucleotide match to both a V gene segment and a J gene segment. A rearrangement counted as productive if the CDR3 had no stop codons and remained in frame with V and J, and every other rearrangement counted as non-productive. Following IMGT convention, CDR3 was defined as the stretch from the second conserved V-encoded cysteine to the conserved J-encoded phenylalanine. Sequences without an unambiguous match to a single V gene segment were excluded from the earlier analysis of a few hundred of the donors. An earlier analysis of 500 to 600 of the donors classified V segments as functional when productive rearrangements were above 56.7% and as segregating when the standard deviation between donors was above 5%. To diagnose cytomegalovirus status from the catalog of TCR beta chain sequences, a statistical classification framework was built. In a later analysis, TCR nucleotide sequences were compared against IMGT/GENE-DB human TR gene sequences so that V and J genes could be assigned. The TCRdist pipeline was used in a later analysis to assign CDR3 sequences and most-parsimonious VDJ recombination scenarios. In a later analysis, each TCR beta chain was defined by its CDR3 amino acid sequence together with its V-gene family, and reads lacking a unique V-gene family were excluded. To address suspected cross-contamination and a sequencing artifact, a later analysis removed a few hundred highly shared, low-generation-probability nucleotide sequences. In a later analysis, a clonal expansion index for each public chain was calculated from normalized within-repertoire ranks of inferred template counts. A later analysis computed generation probabilities with a VDJ recombination model fitted to out-of-frame rearrangements, and checked the results against IGoR. In a later analysis, hypergeometric tests were used to score TCR-TCR, TCR-HLA and TCR-CMV co-occurrence, with a repertoire-size bias correction applied to TCR pairs. To estimate false discovery rates, a later analysis permuted the HLA or CMV assignments 20 times. In a later analysis, co-occurring TCRs were grouped using DBSCAN, and TCRdist sequence similarity was added for clustering within HLA-allele-positive subsets. Repertoires with fewer than 30,000 or more than 120,000 public chains were left out of co-occurrence clustering, as were a few repertoires with anomalous nucleotide sharing. TCRdb's version of the immuneACCESS table is confined to in-frame rearrangements and falls short of the full clone set. An unresolved V gene accounts for under half of the shortfall where checked; the remainder is of unknown origin. Clone size and V and J calls were adopted from that table, with D and trimming inferred from the DNA. This sample's table lists around 140,000 clones. The top ten hold 2.2% of the sample.

In total, fewer than 750 healthy bone marrow donors made up the cohort. Cohort members were all nominally healthy when sampled, although unrecorded immune exposures were likely present. The donor was CMV seronegative and was included in the group of a few hundred seronegative cohort members. Every donor gave a peripheral blood sample, and the peripheral blood mononuclear cells from that sample were used for TCR beta sequencing. The Qiagen DNeasy Blood Extraction Kit was used to extract genomic DNA from the blood cell samples. The germline V gene sets CDR1 to SQVTM and CDR2 to ANQGSEA. The CDR3 covers 15 residues, taking in both the cysteine and the phenylalanine. The sequence is cut down to CDR3 DNA, 45 bases in frame from base 1. V sheds 3 bases and J sheds 2 bases, leaving 15 bases between their ends.

This clonotype was sampled from a woman aged 18-29 years in good health and CMV-seronegative. Sequencing used PBMCs. The rearrangement combines TRBV29-1 with TRBJ2-3, and possibly TRBD2, on 6 matching bases. The nucleotide sequence is given as TGCAGCGTTGATCTGGGGGGATTCTTCACAGATACGCAGTATTTT. Its protein is CSVDLGGFFTDTQYF.